This T cell receptor (beta chain) stems from a study of CD8+ T cells in alopecia areata. Study summary: A regimen of oral tofacitinib, 5 to 10 mg twice daily, was given to treated patients.

Germline V gene lookup returns CDR1 SNHLY and CDR2 FYNNEI. The CDR3 has 16 residues. The V and J ends lost 5 bases and 2 bases, in that order; junction bases with no gene match: 8. The treatment here: oral pan-JAK inhibitor, 5-10 mg twice daily. cDNA serving as the sequencing template came from extracted, reverse transcribed RNA. Produced via immunoSEQ multiplex PCR; TCRdb's table is partial and in-frame only. The sample has roughly 190,000 clones, roughly three fifths seen once. General study findings and limits: On tofacitinib, scalp clonality and expanded CD8+ clones among top 100 fell significantly. A large proportion of expanded lesional clones were detected persisting in scalp and blood during tofacitinib.

In this sample, this clone turned up once. Its cognate antigen is unknown. The chain carries TRBV2 and TRBJ2-3, with 9 bases lining up with TRBD1. This sample comprised CD4+ T cells sorted from blood, obtained at approximately week 50, from a patient treated with tofacitinib. This receptor was identified in a human donor with alopecia areata. The CDR3 reads CASSRGQGSTTDTQYF. The CDR3 DNA reads as TGTGCCAGCAGTAGGGGACAGGGTTCGACCACAGATACGCAGTATTTT.